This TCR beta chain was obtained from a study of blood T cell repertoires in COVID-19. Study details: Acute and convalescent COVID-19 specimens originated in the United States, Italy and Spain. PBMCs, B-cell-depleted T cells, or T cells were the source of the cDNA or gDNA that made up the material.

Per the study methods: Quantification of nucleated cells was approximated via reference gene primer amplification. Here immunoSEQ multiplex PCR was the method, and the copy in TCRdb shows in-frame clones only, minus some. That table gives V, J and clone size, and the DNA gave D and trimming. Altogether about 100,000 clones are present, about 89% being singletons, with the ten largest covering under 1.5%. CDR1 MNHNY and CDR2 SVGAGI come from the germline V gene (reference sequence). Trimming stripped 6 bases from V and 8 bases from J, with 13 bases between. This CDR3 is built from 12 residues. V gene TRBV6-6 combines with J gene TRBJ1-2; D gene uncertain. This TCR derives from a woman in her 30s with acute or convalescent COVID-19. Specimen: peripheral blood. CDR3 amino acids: CASSLREDGYTF. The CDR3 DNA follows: TGTGCCAGCAGCCTTAGGGAGGACGGCTACACCTTC.